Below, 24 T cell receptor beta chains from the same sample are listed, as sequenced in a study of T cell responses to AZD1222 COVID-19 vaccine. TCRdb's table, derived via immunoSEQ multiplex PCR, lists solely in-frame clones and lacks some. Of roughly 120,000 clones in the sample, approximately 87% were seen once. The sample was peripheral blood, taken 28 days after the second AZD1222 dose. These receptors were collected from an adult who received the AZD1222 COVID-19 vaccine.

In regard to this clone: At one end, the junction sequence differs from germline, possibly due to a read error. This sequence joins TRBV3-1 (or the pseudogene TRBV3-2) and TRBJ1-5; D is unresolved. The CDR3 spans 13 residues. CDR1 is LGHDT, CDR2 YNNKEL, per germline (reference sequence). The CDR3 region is CASSQDSSQPQHF. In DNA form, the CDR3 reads TGTGCCAGCAGCCAAGATAGCAGTCAGCCCCAGCATTTT.

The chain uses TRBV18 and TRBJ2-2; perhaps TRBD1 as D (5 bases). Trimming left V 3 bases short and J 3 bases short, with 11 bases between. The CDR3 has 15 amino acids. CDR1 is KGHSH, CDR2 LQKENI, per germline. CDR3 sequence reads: CASSPYGADTGELFF. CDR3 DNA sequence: TGTGCCAGCTCACCGTATGGGGCCGACACCGGGGAGCTGTTTTTT.

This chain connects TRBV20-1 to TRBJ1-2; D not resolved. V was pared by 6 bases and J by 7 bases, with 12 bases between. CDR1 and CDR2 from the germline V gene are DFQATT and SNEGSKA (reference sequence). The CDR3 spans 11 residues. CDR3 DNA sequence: TGCAGTGCCTACTTGCCACCTGGCTACACCTTC. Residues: CSAYLPPGYTF.

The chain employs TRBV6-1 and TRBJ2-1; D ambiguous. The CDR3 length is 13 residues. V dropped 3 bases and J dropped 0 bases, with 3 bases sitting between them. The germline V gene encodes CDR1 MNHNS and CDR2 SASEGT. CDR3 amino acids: CASSEVSYNEQFF. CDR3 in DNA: TGTGCCAGCAGTGAGGTCTCCTACAATGAGCAGTTCTTC.

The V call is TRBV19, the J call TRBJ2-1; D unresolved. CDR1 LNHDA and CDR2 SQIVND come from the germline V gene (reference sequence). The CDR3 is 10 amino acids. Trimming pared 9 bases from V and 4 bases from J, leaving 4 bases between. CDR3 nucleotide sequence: TGTGCCAGCGGTTACAATGAGCAGTTCTTC. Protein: CASGYNEQFF.

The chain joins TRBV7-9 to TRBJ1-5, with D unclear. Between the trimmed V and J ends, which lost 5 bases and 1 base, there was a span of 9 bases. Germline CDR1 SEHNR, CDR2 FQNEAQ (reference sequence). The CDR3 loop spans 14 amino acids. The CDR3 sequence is CASSPSVSNQPQHF. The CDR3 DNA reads TGTGCCAGCAGCCCGTCCGTAAGCAATCAGCCCCAGCATTTT.

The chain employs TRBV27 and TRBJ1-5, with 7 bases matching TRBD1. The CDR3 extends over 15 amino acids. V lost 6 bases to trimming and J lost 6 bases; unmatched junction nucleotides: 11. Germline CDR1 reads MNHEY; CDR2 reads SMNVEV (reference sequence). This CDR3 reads CASSPYTGVGQPQHF. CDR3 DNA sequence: TGTGCCAGCAGCCCCTATACAGGGGTGGGTCAGCCCCAGCATTTT.

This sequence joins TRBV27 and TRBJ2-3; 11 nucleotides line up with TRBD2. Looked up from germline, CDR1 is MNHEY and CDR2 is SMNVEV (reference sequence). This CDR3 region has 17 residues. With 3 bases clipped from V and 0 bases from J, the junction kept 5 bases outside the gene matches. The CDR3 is CASSFRVAGGSTDTQYF. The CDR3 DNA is TGTGCCAGCAGTTTCCGGGTAGCGGGAGGGAGCACAGATACGCAGTATTTT.

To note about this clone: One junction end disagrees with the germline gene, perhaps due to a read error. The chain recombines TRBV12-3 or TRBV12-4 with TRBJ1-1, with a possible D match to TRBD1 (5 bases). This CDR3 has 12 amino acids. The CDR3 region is CASNRGNAEAFF. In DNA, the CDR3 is TGTGCCAGCAATCGGGGGAACGCTGAAGCTTTCTTT.

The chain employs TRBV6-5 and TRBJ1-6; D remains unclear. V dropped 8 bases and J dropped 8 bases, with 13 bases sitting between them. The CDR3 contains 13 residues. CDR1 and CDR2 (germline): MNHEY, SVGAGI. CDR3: CASAGRDYSPLHF. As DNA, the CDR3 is TGTGCCAGCGCGGGGAGGGATTATTCACCCCTCCACTTT.

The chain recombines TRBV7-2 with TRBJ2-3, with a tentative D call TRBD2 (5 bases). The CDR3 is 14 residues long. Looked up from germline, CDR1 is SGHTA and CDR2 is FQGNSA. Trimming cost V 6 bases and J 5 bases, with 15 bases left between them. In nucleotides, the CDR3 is TGTGCCAGCAGGGGGAATGTGGCGGGAGATACGCAGTATTTT. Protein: CASRGNVAGDTQYF.

CDR3 bases: TGCGCCAGCAGCTCTAGCGGGAGGGCCGGTCCCAATGAGCAGTTCTTC. Translation gives CASSSSGRAGPNEQFF. The rearrangement uses TRBV5-1 and TRBJ2-1; 12 bases line up with TRBD2. Looked up from germline, CDR1 is SGHRS and CDR2 is YFSETQ. The trim removed 3 bases at V and 6 bases at J, leaving 7 bases unmatched. CDR3 size: 16 residues.

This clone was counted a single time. Here the CDR3 DNA reads TGTGCCAGCAGTTTTGTCGGTGGGGGGCAGTTCTTC. Amino acid sequence: CASSFVGGGQFF. This chain links TRBV27 with TRBJ2-1, with D perhaps TRBD1 or TRBD2 (5 bases each). From germline, CDR1 is MNHEY and CDR2 SMNVEV (reference sequence). CDR3 length: 12 amino acids. Trimming removed 3 bases from V and 12 bases from J, with 12 bases in between.

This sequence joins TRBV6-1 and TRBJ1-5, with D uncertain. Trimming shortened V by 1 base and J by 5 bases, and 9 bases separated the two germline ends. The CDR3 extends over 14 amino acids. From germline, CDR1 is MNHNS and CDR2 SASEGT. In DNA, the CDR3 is TGTGCCAGCAGTGAAGGGACGCCCTATCAGCCCCAGCATTTT. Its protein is CASSEGTPYQPQHF.

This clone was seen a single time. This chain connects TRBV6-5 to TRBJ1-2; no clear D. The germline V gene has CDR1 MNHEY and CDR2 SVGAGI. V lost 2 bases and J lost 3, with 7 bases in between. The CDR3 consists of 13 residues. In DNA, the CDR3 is TGTGCCAGCAGTTACGGGGTTCACTATGGCTACACCTTC. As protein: CASSYGVHYGYTF.

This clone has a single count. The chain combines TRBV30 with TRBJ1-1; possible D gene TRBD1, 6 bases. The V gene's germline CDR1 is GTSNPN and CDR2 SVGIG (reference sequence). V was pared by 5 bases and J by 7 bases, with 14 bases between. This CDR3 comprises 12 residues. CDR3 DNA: TGTGCCTGGGGGCTGGGGGCTGGTGAAGCTTTCTTT. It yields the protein CAWGLGAGEAFF.

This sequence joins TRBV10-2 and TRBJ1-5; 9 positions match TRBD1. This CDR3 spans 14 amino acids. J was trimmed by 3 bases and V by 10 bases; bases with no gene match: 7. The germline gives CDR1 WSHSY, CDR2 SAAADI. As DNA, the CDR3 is TGCGCCACCTCCGGGACAGGGTACAATCAGCCCCAGCATTTT. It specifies CATSGTGYNQPQHF.

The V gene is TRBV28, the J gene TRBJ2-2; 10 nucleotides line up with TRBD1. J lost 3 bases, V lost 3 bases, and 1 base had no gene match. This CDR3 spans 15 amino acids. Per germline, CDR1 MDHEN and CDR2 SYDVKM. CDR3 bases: TGTGCCAGCAGTTTGGGGACAGGGGACACCGGGGAGCTGTTTTTT. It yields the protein CASSLGTGDTGELFF.

Written as DNA, the CDR3 is TGCAGCGTTGAAGGCGGGGGGCGGTACGAGCAGTACTTC. Protein sequence: CSVEGGGRYEQYF. This rearrangement joins TRBV29-1 to TRBJ2-7; 8 bases map to TRBD2. CDR1 and CDR2 (germline): SQVTM, ANQGSEA. There are 13 residues in the CDR3. With V trimmed by 1 base and J by 4 bases, 3 bases remained unmatched.

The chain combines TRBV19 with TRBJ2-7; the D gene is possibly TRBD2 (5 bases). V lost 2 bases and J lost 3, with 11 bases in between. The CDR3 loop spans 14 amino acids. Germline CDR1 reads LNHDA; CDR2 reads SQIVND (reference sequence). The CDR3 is CASSISGTVYEQYF. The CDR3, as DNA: TGTGCCAGTAGTATAAGCGGTACCGTCTACGAGCAGTACTTC.

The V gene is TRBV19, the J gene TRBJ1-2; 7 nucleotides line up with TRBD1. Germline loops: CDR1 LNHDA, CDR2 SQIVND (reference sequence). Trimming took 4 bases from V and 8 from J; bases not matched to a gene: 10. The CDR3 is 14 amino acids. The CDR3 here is CASSTRLTGNGYTF. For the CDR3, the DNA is TGTGCCAGTAGTACCCGCTTGACAGGGAACGGCTACACCTTC. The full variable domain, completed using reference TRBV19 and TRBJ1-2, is DGGITQSPKYLFRKEGQNVTLSCEQNLNHDAMYWYRQDPGQGLRLIYYSQIVNDFQKGDIAEGYSVSREKKESFPLTVTSAQKNPTAFYLCASSTRLTGNGYTFGSGTRLTVV.

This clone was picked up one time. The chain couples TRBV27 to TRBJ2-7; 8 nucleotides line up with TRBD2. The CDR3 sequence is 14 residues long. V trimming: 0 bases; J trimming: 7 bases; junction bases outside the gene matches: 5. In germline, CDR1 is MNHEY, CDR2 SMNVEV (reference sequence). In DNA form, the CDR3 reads TGTGCCAGCAGTTTATCGGGGACTAGTACTGAGCAGTACTTC. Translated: CASSLSGTSTEQYF.

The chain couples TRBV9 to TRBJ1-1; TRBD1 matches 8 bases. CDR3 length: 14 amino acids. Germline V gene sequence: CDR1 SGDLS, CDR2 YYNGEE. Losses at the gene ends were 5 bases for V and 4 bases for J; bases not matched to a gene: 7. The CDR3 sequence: CASSLQGAGTEAFF. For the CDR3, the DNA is TGTGCCAGCAGTCTCCAGGGGGCGGGCACTGAAGCTTTCTTT.

In nucleotides, the CDR3 is TGTGCCTGGAGAGATCAGGGGCGCTATGGCTACACCTTC. Protein product: CAWRDQGRYGYTF. The chain recombines TRBV30 with TRBJ1-2; D is possibly TRBD1 (6 bases). There are 13 residues in the CDR3. The V gene lost 3 bases and the J gene lost 4 bases, with 12 bases spanning the gap. Germline CDR1 is GTSNPN and CDR2 is SVGIG (reference sequence).